This TCR beta chain was obtained from a study of blood T cell repertoires in COVID-19. Study at large: Both acute and convalescent COVID-19 samples were obtained from the United States, Italy and Spain. Sources were T cells, B-cell-depleted T cells, or PBMCs; the material itself was cDNA or gDNA.

Clones were read by immunoSEQ multiplex PCR, and TCRdb kept only the in-frame ones, dropping some. The sample yields a few hundred thousand clones, 70% to 90% seen once. Assignment of participants to cohorts was predicated upon participant-reported clinical history. CDR1 and CDR2 from the germline V gene are MDHEN and SYDVKM. The CDR3 is 14 amino acids. The junction had 3 bases not matched to a gene; V was cut back by 4 bases and J by 0 bases. Sequencing was done on a sample of PBMCs or T cells enriched from blood (not recorded which). This clonotype was obtained from a woman aged 30 to 39 who had recovered from COVID-19. V gene TRBV28 combines with J gene TRBJ2-7; TRBD1 agrees at 7 bases. This chain's CDR3 is CASSSDRVSYEQYF. In nucleotides, the CDR3 is TGTGCCAGCAGTTCCGACAGGGTCTCCTACGAGCAGTACTTC.